The 24 T cell receptor beta chains below all came from one sample that was sequenced in a study of blood T cell repertoires in COVID-19. Repertoires were generated with immunoSEQ multiplex PCR, while TCRdb's copy carries only in-frame clones and drops some. Of about 360,000 clones in the sample, 88% are singletons; the top ten hold approximately 2%. Sequenced material: PBMCs or T cells enriched from blood (not recorded which). The source is a woman between 40 and 55 years old with acute COVID-19.

The V and J genes are TRBV19 and TRBJ2-5; 12 positions agree with TRBD2. The CDR3 has 15 amino acids. Unmatched junction bases numbered 9, after V lost 8 bases and J lost 5 bases. Germline-derived CDR1 and CDR2 are LNHDA and SQIVND (reference sequence). Here the CDR3 reads CASGRPSGGVETQYF. The CDR3 coding sequence is TGTGCCAGTGGCCGTCCTAGCGGGGGGGTGGAGACCCAGTACTTC.

This clone was seen a single time. This chain connects TRBV19 to TRBJ2-7, with D possibly TRBD1 on 6 matching bases. Germline V gene sequence: CDR1 LNHDA, CDR2 SQIVND (reference sequence). Trimming stripped 11 bases from V and 3 bases from J, with 29 bases between. The CDR3 loop spans 17 amino acids. The DNA of the CDR3 is TGTGCCTCCTCGGACAGTTTGGGATTGAACAGTAACTACGAGCAGTACTTC. It translates to CASSDSLGLNSNYEQYF. Filled out from reference TRBV19 and TRBJ2-7, the complete variable domain reads DGGITQSPKYLFRKEGQNVTLSCEQNLNHDAMYWYRQDPGQGLRLIYYSQIVNDFQKGDIAEGYSVSREKKESFPLTVTSAQKNPTAFYLCASSDSLGLNSNYEQYFGPGTRLTVT.

The V call is TRBV27, the J call TRBJ1-3; no clear D. The germline gives CDR1 MNHEY, CDR2 SMNVEV (reference sequence). The V gene lost 8 bases and the J gene lost 4 bases, with 15 bases spanning the gap. The CDR3 spans 14 residues. The CDR3 sequence: CASRTTSAGNTIYF. CDR3 bases: TGTGCCAGCCGAACAACAAGCGCCGGAAACACCATATATTTT.

The CDR3 loop reads CSVESGNTATDTQYF. CDR3 nucleotide sequence: TGCAGCGTTGAATCGGGGAATACCGCCACAGATACGCAGTATTTT. The chain uses TRBV29-1 and TRBJ2-3; the D gene is possibly TRBD2 (5 bases). V dropped 2 bases and J dropped 2 bases, with 14 bases sitting between them. The germline gives CDR1 SQVTM, CDR2 ANQGSEA. The CDR3 loop spans 15 amino acids.

The rearrangement uses TRBV27 and TRBJ2-4; possibly TRBD1 for D (6 bases). V was clipped by 4 bases and J by 0 bases, with 10 bases between them. CDR3 length: 15 amino acids. Looked up from germline, CDR1 is MNHEY and CDR2 is SMNVEV (reference sequence). DNA of the CDR3: TGTGCCAGCAGTTATGGGGGCCTAGCCAAAAACATTCAGTACTTC. It translates to CASSYGGLAKNIQYF.

The rearrangement joins TRBV11-2 to TRBJ1-1; possibly TRBD1 for D (6 bases). The CDR3 is 12 residues long. CDR1 is SGHAT and CDR2 is FQNNGV in the germline V gene. Between the trimmed V and J ends, which lost 5 bases and 5 bases, there was a span of 9 bases. The DNA for the CDR3 is TGTGCCAGCAGCATAACAGGGACTGAAGCTTTCTTT. It encodes CASSITGTEAFF.

The DNA for the CDR3 is TGCGCCAGCAGCTATATCAGACAGGCGGACAATGAGCAGTTCTTC. This gives the protein CASSYIRQADNEQFF. This sequence joins TRBV5-1 and TRBJ2-1; tentative D call: TRBD1 (6 bases). From germline, CDR1 is SGHRS and CDR2 YFSETQ. Trimming took off 3 bases at V and 5 bases at J, with 15 bases between the two ends. This CDR3 region has 15 residues.

This clone appeared a single time. The chain joins TRBV18 to TRBJ1-1; 8 bases are shared with TRBD1. The CDR3 covers 16 residues. From germline, CDR1 is KGHSH and CDR2 LQKENI. Trimming cost V 6 bases and J 1 base; bases outside gene matches: 10. CDR3 DNA sequence: TGTGCCAGCTCGCCGACCATGCAGGGGGCGAACACTGAAGCTTTCTTT. Translating it yields CASSPTMQGANTEAFF.

The V call is TRBV5-6, the J call TRBJ2-2; D perhaps matches TRBD1 (6 bases). Germline values: CDR1 SGHDT, CDR2 YYEEEE. The CDR3 runs to 17 residues. With 0 bases removed from V and 3 bases from J, the gap between germline ends came to 15 bases. CDR3 region: CASSLEFRTVYTGELFF. The CDR3 DNA follows: TGTGCCAGCAGCTTGGAGTTTCGGACAGTGTACACCGGGGAGCTGTTTTTT.

Here the CDR3 reads CASSLARPISGNTIYF. The CDR3 bases are TGTGCCAGCAGCTTAGCGCGTCCGATCTCTGGAAACACCATATATTTT. This sequence joins TRBV7-2 and TRBJ1-3; D remains ambiguous. From germline, CDR1 is SGHTA and CDR2 FQGNSA. This CDR3 spans 16 amino acids. V gave up 0 bases and J gave up 0 bases, with 9 bases separating them.

This clone was counted a single time. The chain is built from TRBV7-9 and TRBJ1-1, with D perhaps TRBD1 (6 bases). The V end lost 5 bases, the J end lost 8 bases, and 9 bases lay between the germline ends. Germline V gene lookup returns CDR1 SEHNR and CDR2 FQNEAQ (reference sequence). The CDR3 consists of 11 residues. The CDR3 DNA reads TGTGCCAGCAGCGAAGGGACAGAAGCTTTCTTT. This encodes CASSEGTEAFF.

The chain recombines TRBV30 with TRBJ1-2; 7 bases align to TRBD1. The germline CDR1 and CDR2 sequences are GTSNPN and SVGIG (reference sequence). The CDR3 contains 13 residues. The ends lost 0 bases at V and 7 bases at J; junction bases unmatched: 5. The CDR3 here is CAWSVGGDSGYTF. In DNA form, the CDR3 reads TGTGCCTGGAGTGTAGGTGGGGACAGTGGCTACACCTTC. The variable domain in full, with the rest retrieved from reference TRBV30 and TRBJ1-2, is SQTIHQWPATLVQPVGSPLSLECTVEGTSNPNLYWYRQAAGRGLQLLFYSVGIGQISSEVPQNLSASRPQDRQFILSSKKLLLSDSGFYLCAWSVGGDSGYTFGSGTRLTVV.

The chain is built from TRBV5-1 and TRBJ2-1; 16 positions agree with TRBD2. This CDR3 region has 19 residues. The trim removed 4 bases at V and 8 bases at J, leaving 15 bases unmatched. The V gene's germline CDR1 is SGHRS and CDR2 YFSETQ. CDR3 nucleotide sequence: TGCGCCAGCAGCGGAGGGACTAGCGGGGGGGCACGGTTTTTCTATGAGCAGTTCTTC. Amino acid sequence: CASSGGTSGGARFFYEQFF.

The gene calls are TRBV6-5 and TRBJ2-7, with 11 positions matching TRBD2. This CDR3 has 15 residues. Per the germline V gene, CDR1 is MNHEY and CDR2 is SVGAGI. The V segment lost 2 bases and the J segment 7 bases; nucleotides outside the gene matches: 7. Written as DNA, the CDR3 is TGTGCCAGCAGTTACATGACTAGCGGGGAGGGAGAGCAGTACTTC. Residues: CASSYMTSGEGEQYF.

This rearrangement joins TRBV2 to TRBJ1-5; maybe TRBD1 (5 bases). Germline assignment: CDR1 SNHLY and CDR2 FYNNEI. This CDR3 contains 14 residues. V shed 10 bases and J shed 6 bases, with 19 bases lying between them. CDR3 nucleotides: TGTGCCACCGAGGACATTGCTGGTAGTCAGCCCCAGCATTTT. Its protein is CATEDIAGSQPQHF.

This clone was detected only once. The rearrangement joins TRBV7-9 to TRBJ1-1; D possibly corresponds to TRBD1 (5 bases). The CDR3 has 13 residues. CDR1 is SEHNR and CDR2 is FQNEAQ in the germline V gene (reference sequence). Deletions cut 4 bases from V and 1 base from J, with 7 bases between. This CDR3 reads CASSSQANTEAFF. The CDR3 DNA reads as TGTGCCAGCAGCTCACAGGCGAACACTGAAGCTTTCTTT.

V and J are TRBV4-1 and TRBJ1-1; 8 bases are shared with TRBD1. V gave up 6 bases and J gave up 1 base; unmatched junction bases: 1. The germline V gene encodes CDR1 MGHRA and CDR2 YSYEKL. CDR3 length: 13 residues. DNA for the CDR3: TGCGCCAGCAGGGGGACAGGGAACACTGAAGCTTTCTTT. Translating gives CASRGTGNTEAFF.

This chain joins TRBV5-1 and TRBJ1-2; D is unresolved. Germline CDR1 SGHRS, CDR2 YFSETQ. V was trimmed by 0 bases and J by 8 bases, leaving 14 bases between them. The CDR3 length is 14 residues. CDR3: CASSLEAASGGYTF. The DNA of the CDR3 is TGCGCCAGCAGCTTGGAGGCGGCCTCGGGAGGCTACACCTTC.

This clone was observed a single time. V and J are TRBV5-1 and TRBJ1-2, with D unclear. Between the trimmed V and J ends, which lost 3 bases and 4 bases, there was a span of 13 bases. This CDR3 is built from 14 residues. The V gene's germline CDR1 is SGHRS and CDR2 YFSETQ. The CDR3 loop reads CASSSAGERYGYTF. The CDR3 nucleotides are TGCGCCAGCAGCTCTGCCGGGGAGCGCTATGGCTACACCTTC.

The chain recombines TRBV6-5 with TRBJ1-5; D call uncertain. Trimming took 0 bases from V and 7 from J, leaving 7 bases between them. The germline CDR1 and CDR2 sequences are MNHEY and SVGAGI. The CDR3 covers 13 residues. The CDR3 region has the DNA TGTGCCAGCAGTTACTCCGAGCGGCAGCCCCAGCATTTT. Translated: CASSYSERQPQHF.

This clone appeared a few times. This chain links TRBV6-5 with TRBJ2-5; the D gene is possibly TRBD1 (6 bases). The germline V gene encodes CDR1 MNHEY and CDR2 SVGAGI. The CDR3 is 14 amino acids. The germline V and J ends were trimmed by 0 bases and 3 bases, with 8 bases remaining between them. The CDR3, as DNA: TGTGCCAGCAGTTACTCCCAGGGGAAAGAGACCCAGTACTTC. It codes for CASSYSQGKETQYF.

The chain combines TRBV4-1 with TRBJ2-1, with 7 bases lining up with TRBD1. After removal of 5 bases from V and 2 bases from J, the junction contained 3 bases not matched to a gene. The germline V gene has CDR1 MGHRA and CDR2 YSYEKL. CDR3 length: 14 amino acids. The CDR3 sequence: CASSLGQPYNEQFF. The CDR3 DNA follows: TGCGCCAGCAGCTTGGGACAGCCCTACAATGAGCAGTTCTTC.

J is TRBJ1-2 and V is TRBV12-3 or TRBV12-4; no clear D gene. The CDR3 loop spans 12 amino acids. Trimming removed 7 bases at V and 7 bases at J, with 13 bases between. Here the CDR3 DNA reads TGTGCCAGCATCGTTCCGGGTCTTGGCTACACCTTC. Protein: CASIVPGLGYTF.

This chain uses TRBV5-6 with TRBJ2-1, with 11 nucleotides matching TRBD2. The CDR3 spans 16 residues. Losses at the gene ends were 5 bases for V and 3 bases for J; bases not matched to a gene: 7. The V gene's germline CDR1 is SGHDT and CDR2 YYEEEE. The CDR3 loop reads CASRPLAGGFYNEQFF. Written as DNA, the CDR3 is TGTGCCAGCAGGCCCCTAGCGGGGGGCTTCTACAATGAGCAGTTCTTC.